This TCR beta chain was sequenced in a study of blood T cell repertoires in COVID-19. Study-wide background: There were acute and convalescent COVID-19 samples, and they came from the United States, Italy and Spain.

V gave up 4 bases and J gave up 4 bases; unmatched junction bases: 11. This CDR3 spans 17 amino acids. Germline V gene data show CDR1 as SGHTS and CDR2 as YDEGEE. The cohort comprised adults aged roughly 18 to 95 years residing in about two dozen US areas. The table came from immunoSEQ multiplex PCR; TCRdb's copy has only in-frame clones and leaves some out. The sample consists of 200,000 to 250,000 clones, roughly nine tenths of them appearing once. The chain uses TRBV5-8 and TRBJ2-2, with 9 nucleotides matching TRBD1. This TCR was recovered from a woman in her 50s in a cohort exposed to, infected with or recovered from COVID-19 (not recorded which). The sequenced material came from PBMCs or T cells enriched from blood (not recorded which). CDR3 protein: CASSRDRRQGVTGELFF. The CDR3 region has the DNA TGTGCCAGCAGCCGTGATCGCAGACAGGGGGTCACCGGGGAGCTGTTTTTT.